These 13 T cell receptor beta chains were all obtained from the same sample, sequenced in a study of T cells in Graves' hyperthyroidism and ophthalmopathy (dated by TCRdb to between 2018 and 2021). The method was multiplex PCR. The reads were generated on an Illumina HiSeq 2000. Amplification of TCR beta CDR3 regions was carried out from RNA transcripts. For the first round of RT-PCR on the TCR CDR3, the HTBI primer set was used together with the Qiagen OneStep RT-PCR kit. TCRdb ran its own pipeline on the public reads, namely fastp trimming at Q25 and MiXCR clone calling, and kept in-frame beta chains. Every entry covers one CDR3 protein and lists the most common genes and DNA from its rows. In all, the sample holds under 300,000 distinct CDR3 sequences, and less than 30% of those were seen once. The ten most abundant clones make up about a quarter of the sample. Sequencing used blood. The receptors stem from a man aged 35-49 years with Graves' hyperthyroidism that later progressed to Graves' ophthalmopathy.

This clonotype was seen at least ten times. This clone may be a read error of a much larger clone one base away. The rearrangement joins TRBV19 to TRBJ2-7, with 7 nucleotides matching TRBD2. The CDR3 is 14 amino acids. In germline, CDR1 is LNHDA, CDR2 SQIVND (reference sequence). Germline trimming cut 5 bases from V and 7 bases from J; bases unmatched to any gene: 11. In DNA, the CDR3 is TGTGCCAGTAGTGGCGGCGGGAGCGCGTCGGAGCAGTACTTC. Residues: CASSGGGSASEQYF.

This clonotype was seen only once. The chain combines TRBV6-5 with TRBJ2-5; 10 bases fit TRBD1. Trimming cost V 3 bases and J 4 bases; bases outside gene matches: 5. The germline CDR1 and CDR2 sequences are MNHEY and SVGAGI. The CDR3 totals 15 residues. In DNA form, the CDR3 reads TGTGCCAGCAGTTATTCGACAGGGGGCAGAGAGACCCAGTACTTC. Translated, it gives CASSYSTGGRETQYF.

There are many counts of this clonotype. CDR3 sequence (DNA): TGTGCCAGCAGCTTATCCGGGGGGCATGAGGCCACTGAAGCTTTCTTT. Translated, it gives CASSLSGGHEATEAFF. The rearrangement uses TRBV13 and TRBJ1-1; weak D call: TRBD1 (6 bases). From germline, CDR1 is PRHDT and CDR2 FYEKMQ (reference sequence). This CDR3 is 16 amino acids long. V lost 2 bases and J lost 4, with 17 bases in between.

This clonotype was recorded many times. This sequence joins TRBV12-3 or TRBV12-4 and TRBJ2-5; 9 bases are shared with TRBD2. The ends lost 6 bases at V and 5 bases at J; junction bases unmatched: 4. The CDR3 contains 13 residues. CDR3 sequence (DNA): TGTGCCAGCAGGATAGCGGGAGAGGAGACCCAGTACTTC. Translation gives CASRIAGEETQYF.

This clonotype was observed at least ten times. This chain joins TRBV6-5 and TRBJ1-3; 8 nucleotides agree with TRBD1. The CDR3 is 14 residues long. V was clipped by 6 bases and J by 0 bases; unmatched bases: 1. CDR1 and CDR2 (germline): MNHEY, SVGAGI. CDR3 DNA sequence: TGTGCCAGCAGGGGACAGGCCTCTGGAAACACCATATATTTT. The encoded protein is CASRGQASGNTIYF.

This clonotype was seen ten or more times. The V and J genes are TRBV28 and TRBJ1-2; 9 bases align to TRBD1. The CDR3 has 18 amino acids. The trim removed 2 bases at V and 3 bases at J, leaving 13 bases unmatched. Germline CDR1 and CDR2: MDHEN and SYDVKM. CDR3 protein: CASSLLPGQGEWDYGYTF. The CDR3 DNA is TGTGCCAGCAGTTTACTCCCGGGACAGGGCGAGTGGGACTATGGCTACACCTTC.

The sample holds many counts of this clonotype. This chain uses TRBV12-3 or TRBV12-4 with TRBJ2-2, with D maybe TRBD1 (6 bases). V shed 6 bases and J shed 4 bases, with 12 bases lying between them. This CDR3 comprises 14 residues. CDR3 sequence (DNA): TGTGCCAGCAGACTACAGGGTTCCACCGGGGAGCTGTTTTTT. It specifies CASRLQGSTGELFF.

This clonotype was observed many times. This chain connects TRBV20-1 to TRBJ2-7, with 12 bases that match TRBD2. Germline CDR1 and CDR2: DFQATT and SNEGSKA (reference sequence). The CDR3 is 16 residues long. After removal of 6 bases from V and 4 bases from J, the junction contained 13 bases not matched to a gene. The CDR3 DNA reads as TGCAGTGCCCCCCTAGCGGGAGGGCCTTCCACGTACGAGCAGTACTTC. Protein sequence: CSAPLAGGPSTYEQYF.

This clonotype appeared many times. The chain has TRBV20-1 and TRBJ1-2; D may be TRBD1 (5 bases). CDR3 length: 14 amino acids. The V gene's germline CDR1 is DFQATT and CDR2 SNEGSKA (reference sequence). Trimming pared 0 bases from V and 7 bases from J, leaving 15 bases between. The chain's CDR3 is CSARDWQGQGGYTF. CDR3 nucleotide sequence: TGCAGTGCTAGAGATTGGCAGGGCCAGGGTGGCTACACCTTC.

This clonotype has only a few counts. This chain connects TRBV20-1 to TRBJ1-2; D is undetermined. Germline V gives CDR1 DFQATT, CDR2 SNEGSKA (reference sequence). The CDR3 spans 14 residues. The V gene lost 6 bases and the J gene lost 4 bases, with 18 bases spanning the gap. CDR3 residues: CSAQSVTGFYGYTF. In DNA form, the CDR3 reads TGCAGTGCGCAATCGGTGACCGGCTTCTATGGCTACACCTTC.

This clonotype appeared many times. The chain combines TRBV29-1 with TRBJ2-7; D unresolved. Looked up from germline, CDR1 is SQVTM and CDR2 is ANQGSEA. The CDR3 runs 10 residues. V lost 5 bases, J lost 6 bases, and 8 bases lay in between. CDR3 sequence reads: CSVFLSEQYF. As DNA, the CDR3 is TGCAGCGTTTTTTTAAGCGAGCAGTACTTC.

This clonotype has ten or more counts. The chain recombines TRBV7-2 with TRBJ1-5; D gene unclear. Germline lookup yields CDR1 SGHTA and CDR2 FQGNSA. V lost 5 bases to trimming and J lost 6 bases, with 8 bases between them. The CDR3 extends over 12 amino acids. The CDR3: CASSPPFQPQHF. As DNA, the CDR3 is TGTGCCAGCAGCCCACCCTTTCAGCCCCAGCATTTT.

J is TRBJ2-2 and V is TRBV28, with D perhaps TRBD1 or TRBD2 (6 bases each). The V and J ends lost 7 bases and 7 bases respectively, with 13 bases between them. The CDR3 consists of 13 residues. Germline CDR1 MDHEN, CDR2 SYDVKM. In nucleotides, the CDR3 is TGTGCCAGCAACGGGGGCCGAGACGGGGAGCTGTTTTTT. Its protein product is CASNGGRDGELFF.